Presented here are 18 T cell receptor beta chains from one specimen sequenced in a study of a mutant IDH1 vaccine in newly diagnosed glioma. The time point is: week 11, during vaccination. Every vaccination contained 300 ug of the mutant IDH1 20-mer peptide and was paired with topical imiquimod. Antigen specificity for these receptors is unknown. Clones were read by immunoSEQ multiplex PCR, and TCRdb kept only the in-frame ones, dropping some. The data show 25,000 to 40,000 clones, with around 82% seen just once and almost 25% held by the top ten. The starting material was PBMCs, obtained from a glioma patient whose treatment included an IDH1 peptide vaccine. The source of these receptors is a man aged 25-40 years with glioma.

V is TRBV7-8 and J is TRBJ2-7; D is ambiguous. V lost 4 bases and J 0 bases, leaving 16 bases between the germline ends. Germline CDR1 is SGHVS and CDR2 is FQNEAQ. The CDR3 has 16 residues. The CDR3 region has the DNA TGTGCCAGCAGCTCGAATCTGGCGGTTAGCTCCTACGAGCAGTACTTC. It yields the protein CASSSNLAVSSYEQYF.

This chain connects TRBV7-2 to TRBJ2-5; 7 nucleotides line up with TRBD1. The germline CDR1 and CDR2 sequences are SGHTA and FQGNSA. Trimming cost V 2 bases and J 4 bases; bases outside gene matches: 7. This CDR3 spans 15 amino acids. The CDR3 reads CASSLQGVLGETQYF. CDR3 bases: TGTGCCAGCAGCTTACAGGGGGTATTAGGAGAGACCCAGTACTTC.

CDR3 in DNA: TGCAGCGGCCAGGGACAGGGCTCCTACGAGCAGTACTTC. Residues: CSGQGQGSYEQYF. The chain links TRBV29-1 to TRBJ2-7; 9 nucleotides line up with TRBD1. After removal of 7 bases from V and 0 bases from J, the junction contained 4 bases not matched to a gene. This CDR3 comprises 13 residues. Germline CDR1 and CDR2: SQVTM and ANQGSEA.

The rearrangement uses TRBV7-9 and TRBJ2-7; perhaps TRBD2 as D (5 bases). This CDR3 is built from 15 residues. Trimming cost V 5 bases and J 1 base, with 15 bases left between them. Germline V gene data show CDR1 as SEHNR and CDR2 as FQNEAQ (reference sequence). The CDR3 here is CASSPGPSGSYEQYF. The CDR3 nucleotides are TGTGCCAGCAGCCCCGGACCCAGCGGATCCTACGAGCAGTACTTC.

The CDR3 protein is CASSLYGTGTYEQYF. CDR3 nucleotides: TGTGCCAGCAGCTTGTACGGGACAGGGACCTACGAGCAGTACTTC. The genes are TRBV5-6 and TRBJ2-7; 9 nucleotides match TRBD1. The CDR3 is 15 amino acids. Germline V gives CDR1 SGHDT, CDR2 YYEEEE. J was trimmed by 2 bases and V by 1 base; bases with no gene match: 4.

This clone was found once. V usage is TRBV7-8 and J usage is TRBJ2-1, with D possibly called TRBD1 or TRBD2 (5 bases each). Trimming cost V 0 bases and J 6 bases, with 15 bases left between them. The CDR3 is 16 amino acids. From germline, CDR1 is SGHVS and CDR2 FQNEAQ. The CDR3 reads CASSLALMAGTNEQFF. The DNA of the CDR3 is TGTGCCAGCAGCTTAGCACTAATGGCAGGGACCAATGAGCAGTTCTTC.

CDR3 residues: CASSLAGNQDYNEQFF. CDR3 nucleotides: TGCGCCAGCAGCTTGGCGGGGAACCAAGACTACAATGAGCAGTTCTTC. The chain joins TRBV5-1 to TRBJ2-1; possible D gene TRBD2, 5 bases. Trimming removed 0 bases at V and 3 bases at J, with 13 bases between. CDR1 and CDR2 (germline): SGHRS, YFSETQ. This CDR3 is built from 16 residues. The variable domain in full, with the rest retrieved from reference TRBV5-1 and TRBJ2-1, is KAGVTQTPRYLIKTRGQQVTLSCSPISGHRSVSWYQQTPGQGLQFLFEYFSETQRNKGNFPGRFSGRQFSNSRSEMNVSTLELGDSALYLCASSLAGNQDYNEQFFGPGTRLTVL.

This clone was picked up a small number of times. The gene calls are TRBV18 and TRBJ1-1, with TRBD1 as a possible D gene (6 bases). The CDR3 totals 13 residues. The germline V and J ends were trimmed by 3 bases and 9 bases, with 14 bases remaining between them. The germline CDR1 and CDR2 sequences are KGHSH and LQKENI. The CDR3 DNA reads TGTGCCAGCTCACCGGGGGTGAGGGACAAAGCTTTCTTT. It is translated as CASSPGVRDKAFF. Drawing the rest from reference TRBV18 and TRBJ1-1, the complete variable domain is NAGVMQNPRHLVRRRGQEARLRCSPMKGHSHVYWYRQLPEEGLKFMVYLQKENIIDESGMPKERFSAEFPKEGPSILRIQQVVRGDSAAYFCASSPGVRDKAFFGQGTRLTVV.

The chain joins TRBV29-1 to TRBJ2-3; no reliable D call. Germline V gene sequence: CDR1 SQVTM, CDR2 ANQGSEA. The V and J ends lost 7 bases and 0 bases respectively, with 8 bases between them. This CDR3 region has 12 residues. The CDR3, as DNA: TGCAGCGCCGCGCCTAGCACAGATACGCAGTATTTT. Amino acid sequence: CSAAPSTDTQYF.

This clone was observed a single time. The rearrangement uses TRBV7-2 and TRBJ2-1, with D unresolved. Trimming removed 5 bases at V and 7 bases at J, with 9 bases between. Looked up from germline, CDR1 is SGHTA and CDR2 is FQGNSA. This CDR3 has 12 residues. CDR3 protein: CASSIIRNEQFF. In DNA form, the CDR3 reads TGTGCCAGCAGCATCATTAGGAATGAGCAGTTCTTC.

There are a few counts of this clone. The J gene is TRBJ1-3, the V gene TRBV10-3; weak D call: TRBD1 (6 bases). CDR3 size: 15 residues. The germline V gene has CDR1 ENHRY and CDR2 SYGVKD. V lost 10 bases and J 0 bases, leaving 16 bases between the germline ends. In DNA form, the CDR3 reads TGTGCCAGCAGACCTGGGACAAACTCTGGAAACACCATATATTTT. As protein: CASRPGTNSGNTIYF.

This sequence joins TRBV6-1 and TRBJ2-7, with a weak D call TRBD2 (5 bases). Germline V lookup: CDR1 MNHNS, CDR2 SASEGT. With 6 bases removed from V and 5 bases from J, the gap between germline ends came to 11 bases. This CDR3 contains 12 residues. The CDR3 nucleotides are TGTGCCAGCAGCGGGTCCGGGGACGAGCAGTACTTC. Its protein is CASSGSGDEQYF.

This chain connects TRBV7-9 to TRBJ2-1; 11 bases fit TRBD1. J lost 9 bases, V lost 5 bases, and 12 bases had no gene match. The CDR3 totals 16 residues. Germline CDR1 is SEHNR and CDR2 is FQNEAQ (reference sequence). CDR3 sequence (DNA): TGTGCCAGCAGCACCATTCCGGGACAGGGGGGACTTGAGCAGTTCTTC. Encoded protein: CASSTIPGQGGLEQFF.

The rearrangement uses TRBV5-6 and TRBJ2-7; maybe TRBD1 (5 bases). Germline V CDR1 and CDR2: SGHDT, YYEEEE. The V and J ends lost 6 bases and 4 bases respectively, with 20 bases between them. This CDR3 is 15 amino acids long. The CDR3 bases are TGTGCCAGCACTCTCGGCCCCCTTGCAGGGTACGAGCAGTACTTC. Encoded protein: CASTLGPLAGYEQYF.

This clone was recorded a few times. The V call is TRBV19, the J call TRBJ1-1; D is ambiguous. The germline V and J ends were trimmed by 3 bases and 6 bases, with 14 bases remaining between them. The CDR3 covers 14 residues. Germline V lookup: CDR1 LNHDA, CDR2 SQIVND (reference sequence). The CDR3 DNA sequence: TGTGCCAGTAGTATGGCTCAGCCGAGGGCTGAAGCTTTCTTT. This gives the protein CASSMAQPRAEAFF.

This sequence joins TRBV29-1 and TRBJ2-7, with D perhaps assigned TRBD1 or TRBD2 (5 bases each). The germline gives CDR1 SQVTM, CDR2 ANQGSEA. The CDR3 is 14 amino acids. With 6 bases removed from V and 4 bases from J, the gap between germline ends came to 19 bases. The CDR3 protein is CSVRSGTALYEQYF. The CDR3 DNA reads as TGCAGCGTCCGAAGTGGGACCGCCCTTTACGAGCAGTACTTC.

The gene calls are TRBV6-5 and TRBJ1-4, with 7 bases identical to TRBD1. This CDR3 comprises 14 residues. CDR1 is MNHEY and CDR2 is SVGAGI in the germline V gene. Germline trimming cut 5 bases from V and 8 bases from J; bases unmatched to any gene: 8. The CDR3, as DNA: TGTGCCAGCAGTGAAACAGGGGTGAGGGAAAAACTGTTTTTT. Its protein product is CASSETGVREKLFF.

The CDR3 sequence is CASSSPGQGKQTQYF. CDR3 DNA sequence: TGTGCCAGCAGTTCTCCGGGACAGGGGAAGCAGACCCAGTACTTC. This chain joins TRBV6-5 and TRBJ2-5; the match to TRBD1 covers 10 bases. J lost 6 bases, V lost 4 bases, and 8 bases had no gene match. The CDR3 has 15 amino acids. Germline V lookup: CDR1 MNHEY, CDR2 SVGAGI.